Below, 26 T cell receptor beta chains from the same sample are listed, as sequenced in a study of blood T cells in healthy people across ages. A second PCR, run for about 7 to 12 cycles, used a sample-barcoded 5' primer plus a J-beta primer mix. Each CDR3 protein is one row after TCRdb ran MiXCR on the 5' RACE reads. Of about a million distinct CDR3 sequences in the sample, 35% to 40% were seen once. The sample taken for sequencing was blood. These receptors all come from a man between 18 and 29 years old in good health.

The chain carries TRBV6-2 or TRBV6-3 and TRBJ1-2; D is ambiguous. Trimming pared 6 bases from V and 2 bases from J, leaving 13 bases between. The germline CDR1 and CDR2 sequences are MNHEY and SVGEGT. The CDR3 runs 14 residues. CDR3 protein: CASSYPTENYGYTF. The CDR3, as DNA: TGTGCCAGCAGCTACCCCACAGAGAACTATGGCTACACCTTC.

J is TRBJ2-5 and V is TRBV11-2, with a tentative D call TRBD1 (7 bases). The CDR3 spans 15 residues. Trimming removed 4 bases at V and 11 bases at J, with 23 bases between. Looked up from germline, CDR1 is SGHAT and CDR2 is FQNNGV. CDR3 region: CASSSQGQGGDEQYF. CDR3 DNA: TGTGCCAGCAGCTCCCAGGGGCAGGGGGGCGATGAGCAGTACTTC.

This chain uses TRBV19 with TRBJ2-2; 9 nucleotides match TRBD1. The CDR3 spans 15 residues. J was trimmed by 4 bases and V by 10 bases; bases with no gene match: 10. Germline CDR1 reads LNHDA; CDR2 reads SQIVND (reference sequence). The CDR3 sequence: CATRPGQGATGELFF. In nucleotides, the CDR3 is TGTGCCACCCGACCGGGACAGGGCGCCACCGGGGAGCTGTTTTTT.

The rearrangement uses TRBV7-9 and TRBJ1-1; tentatively, D is TRBD1 (6 bases). The ends were cut back, 7 bases at V and 0 bases at J, with 15 bases in the middle. The CDR3 extends over 15 amino acids. Germline CDR1 SEHNR, CDR2 FQNEAQ (reference sequence). The CDR3 DNA sequence: TGTGCCAGCATCAGAGGGGGGCAGATGAACACTGAAGCTTTCTTT. Protein: CASIRGGQMNTEAFF. Based on the CDR3 plus reference TRBV7-9 and TRBJ1-1, the full variable domain is DTGVSQNPRHKITKRGQNVTFRCDPISEHNRLYWYRQTLGQGPEFLTYFQNEAQLEKSRLLSDRFSAERPKGSFSTLEIQRTEQGDSAMYLCASIRGGQMNTEAFFGQGTRLTVV.

This sequence joins TRBV5-1 and TRBJ2-1; 10 bases align to TRBD2. The J call is uncertain, as TRBJ2-7 better fits the DNA end. The germline gives CDR1 SGHRS, CDR2 YFSETQ. The CDR3 consists of 16 residues. Here the CDR3 reads CASSMYTSGATNEQYF. CDR3 bases: TGCGCCAGCAGCATGTACACTAGCGGGGCTACTAATGAGCAGTACTTC.

This clonotype was detected once. J is TRBJ1-1 and V is TRBV7-2; D is uncertain. The V gene's germline CDR1 is SGHTA and CDR2 FQGNSA. This CDR3 is built from 12 residues. V lost 5 bases and J 7 bases, leaving 11 bases between the germline ends. The CDR3 here is CASSRAPGEAFF. The CDR3 bases are TGTGCCAGCAGCCGGGCGCCCGGTGAAGCTTTCTTT.

The rearrangement links TRBV7-3 to TRBJ2-1, with D tentatively TRBD1 or TRBD2 (5 bases each). Germline-derived CDR1 and CDR2 are SGHTA and FQGTGA. Trimming shortened V by 2 bases and J by 5 bases, and 10 bases separated the two germline ends. CDR3 length: 14 residues. Here the CDR3 DNA reads TGTGCCAGCAGCTTAGGGATGGGGGACAATGAGCAGTTCTTC. This translates into CASSLGMGDNEQFF.

This chain links TRBV4-3 with TRBJ2-3, with 7 bases matching TRBD2. Germline V gene lookup returns CDR1 LGHNA and CDR2 YSLEER. This CDR3 spans 16 amino acids. V dropped 4 bases and J dropped 2; count of bases not matched to a gene: 9. The CDR3: CASSPHSGTTTDTQYF. Written as DNA, the CDR3 is TGCGCCAGCAGCCCACACTCCGGGACTACCACAGATACGCAGTATTTT.

This clonotype was seen a handful of times. The chain joins TRBV28 to TRBJ1-2; no definite D call. The CDR3 totals 16 residues. Germline-derived CDR1 and CDR2 are MDHEN and SYDVKM. Trimming stripped 3 bases from V and 3 bases from J, with 17 bases between. This chain's CDR3 is CASSFGLGGFYYGYTF. DNA of the CDR3: TGTGCCAGCAGTTTCGGTTTAGGAGGGTTCTACTATGGCTACACCTTC.

This clonotype was seen only a few times. The rearrangement uses TRBV6-5 and TRBJ2-5, with a possible D match to TRBD1 (6 bases). Deletions cut 4 bases from V and 2 bases from J, with 14 bases between. Germline V CDR1 and CDR2: MNHEY, SVGAGI. CDR3 length equals 15 residues. CDR3: CASSSPGHHQETQYF. In DNA form, the CDR3 reads TGTGCCAGCAGTTCTCCGGGACACCATCAAGAGACCCAGTACTTC.

The count of this clonotype is one. J is TRBJ1-5 and V is TRBV20-1, with D possibly TRBD1 on 6 matching bases. V was pared by 5 bases and J by 3 bases, with 20 bases between. Germline values: CDR1 DFQATT, CDR2 SNEGSKA (reference sequence). The CDR3 is made up of 16 amino acids. The CDR3 DNA reads TGCAGTGCTCCACGACGGACAGCCGGGTACAATCAGCCCCAGCATTTT. This encodes CSAPRRTAGYNQPQHF.

The V gene is TRBV4-1, the J gene TRBJ2-5; 10 positions match TRBD2. The CDR3 has 17 amino acids. CDR1 is MGHRA and CDR2 is YSYEKL in the germline V gene. Trimming cost V 1 base and J 11 bases; bases outside gene matches: 16. The CDR3: CASSQGNSGGRPNEQYF. CDR3 DNA: TGCGCCAGCAGCCAAGGGAATAGCGGGGGGCGACCCAATGAGCAGTACTTC.

This clonotype came up many times. The gene calls are TRBV12-3 or TRBV12-4 and TRBJ2-4; D gene ambiguous. V was pared by 6 bases and J by 2 bases, with 14 bases between. The CDR3 has 15 residues. CDR3 sequence reads: CASSVNGRTKNIQYF. The CDR3 DNA follows: TGTGCCAGCAGCGTTAATGGAAGAACCAAAAACATTCAGTACTTC.

V and J are TRBV5-6 and TRBJ2-1; D possibly matches TRBD1 or TRBD2 (5 bases each). The DNA end favors TRBJ2-7, so the J call may be wrong. The V gene's germline CDR1 is SGHDT and CDR2 YYEEEE. The CDR3 is made up of 14 amino acids. The CDR3, as DNA: TGTGCCAGCAGCTTGGGGGGGTATCACGATGAGCAGTACTTC. It encodes CASSLGGYHDEQYF.

This rearrangement joins TRBV20-1 to TRBJ1-5, with 7 bases that match TRBD1. This CDR3 comprises 16 residues. The V and J ends lost 6 bases and 2 bases, in that order; junction bases with no gene match: 13. The germline V gene encodes CDR1 DFQATT and CDR2 SNEGSKA (reference sequence). As DNA, the CDR3 is TGCAGTGCCTCGCCGGGGACAGCTGGCGGCAATCAGCCCCAGCATTTT. Translating gives CSASPGTAGGNQPQHF.

The chain is built from TRBV20-1 and TRBJ1-2, with a weak D call TRBD1 (5 bases). The V end lost 6 bases, the J end lost 5 bases, and 16 bases lay between the germline ends. Per the germline V gene, CDR1 is DFQATT and CDR2 is SNEGSKA (reference sequence). The length of the CDR3 is 13 residues. The CDR3 loop is CSAVDTGQYGYTF. The CDR3 DNA follows: TGCAGTGCAGTCGACACAGGCCAGTATGGCTACACCTTC.

The gene calls are TRBV20-1 and TRBJ2-3, with D possibly TRBD2 on 5 matching bases. Germline values: CDR1 DFQATT, CDR2 SNEGSKA (reference sequence). This CDR3 comprises 13 residues. V shed 3 bases and J shed 1 base, with 8 bases lying between them. The CDR3 nucleotides are TGCAGTGCTAGTTACGGGGGCACAGATACGCAGTATTTT. This translates into CSASYGGTDTQYF.

This clonotype was picked up a small number of times. This chain uses TRBV20-1 with TRBJ1-1, with 10 bases lining up with TRBD1. The CDR3 loop spans 13 amino acids. Per germline, CDR1 DFQATT and CDR2 SNEGSKA (reference sequence). The junction had 7 bases not matched to a gene; V was cut back by 4 bases and J by 8 bases. In DNA form, the CDR3 reads TGCAGTGCTATCCGGGACAGGGGATCCGAAGCTTTCTTT. This encodes CSAIRDRGSEAFF.

In this sample, this clonotype turned up a few times. The rearrangement uses TRBV6-4 and TRBJ2-5; tentatively, D is TRBD1 or TRBD2 (6 bases each). Trimming took off 6 bases at V and 11 bases at J, with 22 bases between the two ends. The length of the CDR3 is 14 residues. CDR1 and CDR2 from the germline V gene are MRHNA and SNTAGT. CDR3 sequence: CASSHEGGDNEQYF. The DNA of the CDR3 is TGTGCCAGCAGCCACGAGGGGGGAGACAATGAGCAGTACTTC.

In this sample, this clonotype turned up a few times. The rearrangement joins TRBV27 to TRBJ2-5; no reliable D call. CDR1 and CDR2 from the germline V gene are MNHEY and SMNVEV (reference sequence). Trimming cost V 8 bases and J 11 bases, with 18 bases left between them. The CDR3 covers 12 residues. In nucleotides, the CDR3 is TGTGCCAGCTCCGACTCACAGATACAGCAGTACTTC. As protein: CASSDSQIQQYF.

This clonotype has just a few counts. The chain couples TRBV6-2 or TRBV6-3 to TRBJ1-2, with D hard to call. CDR1 MNHEY and CDR2 SVGEGT come from the germline V gene. The CDR3 covers 14 residues. V lost 5 bases, J lost 6 bases, and 16 bases lay in between. CDR3 sequence: CASSPPVWNHGYTF. DNA for the CDR3: TGTGCCAGCAGTCCCCCGGTTTGGAATCATGGCTACACCTTC.

This clonotype showed up just a few times. The chain employs TRBV6-2 or TRBV6-3 and TRBJ2-5, with a possible D match to TRBD1 (5 bases). Germline V lookup: CDR1 MNHEY, CDR2 SVGEGT. Trimming stripped 2 bases from V and 5 bases from J, with 15 bases between. The CDR3 contains 15 residues. CDR3 loop: CASSYSRTSLETQYF. The DNA for the CDR3 is TGTGCCAGCAGTTACAGCCGGACATCTTTGGAGACCCAGTACTTC.

This clonotype was found many times. The chain carries TRBV7-8 and TRBJ2-3; 15 bases are shared with TRBD2. The CDR3 is 18 residues long. V trimming: 4 bases; J trimming: 0 bases; junction bases outside the gene matches: 5. The germline V gene has CDR1 SGHVS and CDR2 FQNEAQ. The CDR3 DNA sequence: TGTGCCAGCAGCTCTGGACTAGCGGGGGGGCGAAGCACAGATACGCAGTATTTT. This translates into CASSSGLAGGRSTDTQYF.

The gene calls are TRBV7-3 and TRBJ2-5, with 14 bases matching TRBD2. With V trimmed by 5 bases and J by 10 bases, 9 bases remained unmatched. The CDR3 runs to 15 residues. Germline CDR1 and CDR2: SGHTA and FQGTGA. DNA of the CDR3: TGTGCCAGCAGCACAAACCCGGGACTAGCGGGGGTCCAGTACTTC. Translating it yields CASSTNPGLAGVQYF.

The V and J genes are TRBV6-6 and TRBJ2-3, with TRBD2 matching over 8 bases. Looked up from germline, CDR1 is MNHNY and CDR2 is SVGAGI (reference sequence). This CDR3 contains 14 residues. Trimming removed 7 bases from V and 4 bases from J; junction bases left unmatched: 7. The CDR3 bases are TGTGCCAGCATTTCTTCGGGGGGGCCAGATACGCAGTATTTT. As protein: CASISSGGPDTQYF.

This clonotype was found a few times. The chain recombines TRBV5-6 with TRBJ1-5, with D possibly TRBD1 on 6 matching bases. CDR1 and CDR2 (germline): SGHDT, YYEEEE. V shed 3 bases and J shed 4 bases, with 11 bases lying between them. This CDR3 is 14 amino acids long. DNA of the CDR3: TGTGCCAGCAGCTACCGGGGGACAAATCAGCCCCAGCATTTT. It specifies CASSYRGTNQPQHF.